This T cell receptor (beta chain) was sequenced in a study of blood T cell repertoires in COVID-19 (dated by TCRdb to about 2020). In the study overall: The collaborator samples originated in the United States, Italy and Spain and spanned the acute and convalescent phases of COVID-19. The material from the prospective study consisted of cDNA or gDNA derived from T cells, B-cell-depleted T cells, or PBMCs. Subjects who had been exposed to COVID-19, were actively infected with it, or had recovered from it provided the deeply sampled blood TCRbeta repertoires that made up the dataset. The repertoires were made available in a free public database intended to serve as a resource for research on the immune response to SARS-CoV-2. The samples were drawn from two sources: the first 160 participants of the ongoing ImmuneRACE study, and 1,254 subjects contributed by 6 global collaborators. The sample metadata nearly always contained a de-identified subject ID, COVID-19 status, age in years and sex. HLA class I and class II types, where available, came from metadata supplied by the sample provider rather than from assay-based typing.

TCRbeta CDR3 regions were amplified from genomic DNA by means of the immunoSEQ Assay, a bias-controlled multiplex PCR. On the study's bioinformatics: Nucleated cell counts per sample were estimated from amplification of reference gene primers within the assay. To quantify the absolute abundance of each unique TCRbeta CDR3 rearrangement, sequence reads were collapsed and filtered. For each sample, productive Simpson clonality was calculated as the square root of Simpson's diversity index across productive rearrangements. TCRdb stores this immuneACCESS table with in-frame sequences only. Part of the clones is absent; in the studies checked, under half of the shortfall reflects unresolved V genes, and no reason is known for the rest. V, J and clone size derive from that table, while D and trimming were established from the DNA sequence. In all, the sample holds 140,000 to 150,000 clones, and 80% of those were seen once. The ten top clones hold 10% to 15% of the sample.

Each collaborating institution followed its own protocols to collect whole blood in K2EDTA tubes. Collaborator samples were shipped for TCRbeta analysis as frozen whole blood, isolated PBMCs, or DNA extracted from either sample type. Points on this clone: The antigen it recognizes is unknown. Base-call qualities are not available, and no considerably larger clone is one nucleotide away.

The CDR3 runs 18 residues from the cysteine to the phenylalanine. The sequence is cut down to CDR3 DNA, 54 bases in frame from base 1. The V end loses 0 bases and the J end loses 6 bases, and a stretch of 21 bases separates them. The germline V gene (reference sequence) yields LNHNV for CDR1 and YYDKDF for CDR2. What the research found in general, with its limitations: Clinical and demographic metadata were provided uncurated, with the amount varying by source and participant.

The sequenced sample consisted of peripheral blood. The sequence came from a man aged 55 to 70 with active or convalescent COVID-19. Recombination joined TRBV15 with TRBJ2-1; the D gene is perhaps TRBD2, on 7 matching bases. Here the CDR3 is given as CATSRDRDMLGGLNEQFF. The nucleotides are TGTGCCACCAGCAGAGATCGGGACATGTTGGGAGGGCTCAATGAGCAGTTCTTC.